The rows below give T cell receptor beta chains drawn from one sample of a study of shared clonotypes between healthy human individuals. The table came from immunoSEQ multiplex PCR; TCRdb's copy has only in-frame clones and leaves some out. The data contain roughly 2 million clones, around 95% of them singletons. Sequencing was carried out using naive CD4+ T cells sorted from blood. The receptors here all came from a man between 18 and 29 years old in good health. Both conserved end residues are part of each CDR3. Each record gives: clone size, J gene, CDR3 length, D gene, V gene, CDR3 DNA, CDR3 protein. D genes are given only for firm matches. A clone size is listed for some rows: how often the clone was seen (once, few, many), or a class if it is expanded.

.	TRBJ1-2	14	.	TRBV28	TGTGCCAGCAGTTTATCCAGGGTGGACTATGGCTACACCTTC	CASSLSRVDYGYTF
.	TRBJ2-7	15	TRBD1	TRBV5-1	TGCGCCAGCAGGCTCCAGGGGGTGGTTGGATACGAGCAGTACTTC	CASRLQGVVGYEQYF
.	TRBJ1-5	15	.	TRBV19	TGTGCCAGTAGCCCCATGGGGGGTGTCAATCAGCCCCAGCATTTT	CASSPMGGVNQPQHF
.	TRBJ1-5	12	.	TRBV30	TGTGCCTGGAGTATAGTGAATCAGCCCCAGCATTTT	CAWSIVNQPQHF
.	TRBJ2-1	15	TRBD2	TRBV2	TGTGCCAGCAGTCCACTAGCGGGAGGGCCGGGTGAGCAGTTCTTC	CASSPLAGGPGEQFF
.	TRBJ1-6	14	.	TRBV28	TGTGCCAGCACCTCGGTAGTTAAAAATTCACCCCTCCACTTT	CASTSVVKNSPLHF
once	TRBJ1-6	14	.	TRBV4-1	TGCGCCAGCAGCCAATACTTCTATAATTCACCCCTCCACTTT	CASSQYFYNSPLHF
.	TRBJ1-1	14	.	TRBV5-5	TGTGCCAGCAGCTTGGACAGACTAAACACTGAAGCTTTCTTT	CASSLDRLNTEAFF
.	TRBJ2-1	15	.	TRBV5-6	TGTGCCAGCAGCTTTCTCGGGACTCGTTACAATGAGCAGTTCTTC	CASSFLGTRYNEQFF
.	TRBJ1-2	17	TRBD1	TRBV14	TGTGCCAGCAGCCCACTCGGATTTACAGGGGGTGACTATGGCTACACCTTC	CASSPLGFTGGDYGYTF
once	TRBJ1-1	13	.	TRBV7-2	TGTGCCAGCAGCTTAGCCCGAGGCACTGAAGCTTTCTTT	CASSLARGTEAFF
.	TRBJ2-3	14	TRBD2	TRBV5-1	TGCGCCAGCAGCTTTGGTAGCGGGGCCGATACGCAGTATTTT	CASSFGSGADTQYF
.	TRBJ1-4	18	TRBD1	TRBV11-2	TGTGCCAGCAGCCCCGGACAGGGGCGTACCCCGTACAATGAAAAACTGTTTTTT	CASSPGQGRTPYNEKLFF
once	TRBJ2-7	13	TRBD2	TRBV10-3	TGTGCCATCAGGGGCGGGGGCTCCTACGAGCAGTACTTC	CAIRGGGSYEQYF
.	TRBJ1-1	14	.	TRBV28	TGTGCCAGCAGTCCTCCCAGGGGACACACTGAAGCTTTCTTT	CASSPPRGHTEAFF
.	TRBJ1-3	15	TRBD1	TRBV6-6	TGTGCCAGCAATCACGACAGGGTAGTCGGAAACACCATATATTTT	CASNHDRVVGNTIYF
.	TRBJ1-1	12	.	TRBV7-9	TGTGCCAGCAGCCCCCTCCGCACTGAAGCTTTCTTT	CASSPLRTEAFF
.	TRBJ1-2	16	.	TRBV19	TGTGCCAGTAGTCCCCGGGGAACCGGTGGGAATTATGGCTACACCTTC	CASSPRGTGGNYGYTF
.	TRBJ1-6	15	TRBD1	TRBV6-6	TGTGCCAGCACACGCCAGGGGGGAAGGAATTCACCCCTCCACTTT	CASTRQGGRNSPLHF
.	TRBJ1-2	13	TRBD1	TRBV28	TGTGCCAGCAGTCCCCCGCAGGGGGGAGGCTACACCTTC	CASSPPQGGGYTF
.	TRBJ1-2	15	TRBD1	TRBV4-1	TGCGCCAGCAGACAGGGGCCGACCTCTAACTATGGCTACACCTTC	CASRQGPTSNYGYTF
.	TRBJ2-7	11	.	TRBV19	TGTGCAAGTGGGGGCCGATACGAGCAGTACTTC	CASGGRYEQYF
.	TRBJ2-1	18	TRBD1	TRBV7-8	TGTGCCAGCAGCCTCCGGGACAGGGGGGCCGCAACTAACAATGAGCAGTTCTTC	CASSLRDRGAATNNEQFF
.	TRBJ1-6	14	.	TRBV18	TGTGCCAGCTCACCCCTGGGGGGCGATTCACCCCTCCACTTT	CASSPLGGDSPLHF
.	TRBJ1-3	15	.	TRBV28	TGTGCCAGCAGTTTAGGGGTTCCATCTGGAAACACCATATATTTT	CASSLGVPSGNTIYF
.	TRBJ1-4	13	.	TRBV18	TGTGCCAGCTCAAACACCGGTAGTGAAAAACTGTTTTTT	CASSNTGSEKLFF
.	TRBJ2-7	16	TRBD2	TRBV14	TGTGCCAGCAGCCAAGATGGGGGGACTAAACGCTACGAGCAGTACTTC	CASSQDGGTKRYEQYF
.	TRBJ1-1	15	TRBD1	TRBV7-8	TGTGCCAGCAGCACGCGACAGGGGACGAACACTGAAGCTTTCTTT	CASSTRQGTNTEAFF
once	TRBJ1-2	13	TRBD1	TRBV2	TGTGCCAGCACTGGGACAGGGACCTATGGCTACACCTTC	CASTGTGTYGYTF
.	TRBJ2-7	15	.	TRBV10-1	TGCGCCAGCACCCGAGTGGGCACCAGGCCCTACGAGCAGTACTTC	CASTRVGTRPYEQYF
.	TRBJ2-1	14	TRBD2	TRBV2	TGTGCCAGCAGTGGGTGGGGACTAAGCAATGAGCAGTTCTTC	CASSGWGLSNEQFF
.	TRBJ2-7	15	.	TRBV6-5	TGTGCCAGCAGTACACCGGGACCGATATTCTACGAGCAGTACTTC	CASSTPGPIFYEQYF
.	TRBJ1-1	14	TRBD1	TRBV2	TGTGCCAGCAGACGGAACCCCGGGACAGGGGAAGCTTTCTTT	CASRRNPGTGEAFF
.	TRBJ2-5	12	.	TRBV18	TGTGCCAGCTCACCAGGGTCCGGGACCCAGTACTTC	CASSPGSGTQYF
few	TRBJ2-1	11	.	TRBV5-4	TGTGCCAGCAGCTTTTACAATGAGCAGTTCTTC	CASSFYNEQFF
.	TRBJ1-4	13	.	TRBV29-1	TGCAGCGTTAGGGGGGGGCCTAATGAAAAACTGTTTTTT	CSVRGGPNEKLFF
.	TRBJ1-2	16	TRBD1	TRBV5-4	TGTGCCAGCAGCCGGCCGGGACAGGATCATAACTATGGCTACACCTTC	CASSRPGQDHNYGYTF
.	TRBJ1-5	15	TRBD1	TRBV10-2	TGCGCCAGCAGAACCGGAGGACAGGGAAATCAGCCCCAGCATTTT	CASRTGGQGNQPQHF
.	TRBJ1-6	16	.	TRBV7-8	TGTGCCAGCAGCTTAGGGTGGAGGGAGAGTAATTCACCCCTCCACTTT	CASSLGWRESNSPLHF
.	TRBJ1-6	15	.	TRBV6-1	TGTGCCAGCAGTGAAATGACAGCCTCTAATTCACCCCTCCACTTT	CASSEMTASNSPLHF
.	TRBJ2-7	15	.	TRBV19	TGTGCCAGTAGTATATCGGGACTTAGCTCCTACGAGCAGTACTTC	CASSISGLSSYEQYF
once	TRBJ2-7	15	.	TRBV19	TGTGCCAGTAGTCAAGGAGGAGCAGGGCAGGACGAGCAGTACTTC	CASSQGGAGQDEQYF
.	TRBJ1-5	13	.	TRBV2	TGTGCCAGCAGTGGCCATAGCAATCAGCCCCAGCATTTT	CASSGHSNQPQHF
.	TRBJ2-7	14	TRBD2	TRBV5-1	TGCGCCAGCAGCTCCCTAGCGGGCCTGTACGAGCAGTACTTC	CASSSLAGLYEQYF
.	TRBJ2-6	16	.	TRBV5-1	TGCGCCAGCAGCTTGGTTTCGGGAGCGGGGGCCAACGTCCTGACTTTC	CASSLVSGAGANVLTF
.	TRBJ2-5	15	TRBD2	TRBV5-1	TGCGCCAGCAGCACGGAGACTAGCGGGCAAGAGACCCAGTACTTC	CASSTETSGQETQYF
.	TRBJ1-6	13	.	TRBV30	TGTGCCCTGACCCGGGACACTGATTCACCCCTCCACTTT	CALTRDTDSPLHF
.	TRBJ2-7	11	TRBD1	TRBV6-1	TGTGCCAGCAGGACAGGGGTTGAGCAGTACTTC	CASRTGVEQYF
few	TRBJ2-5	13	TRBD1	TRBV6-1	TGTGCCAGCAGTTGGACAGGGAGGGAGACCCAGTACTTC	CASSWTGRETQYF
.	TRBJ1-3	15	.	TRBV5-1	TGCGCCAGCAGCTTGGGAGGGACGGCTGGAAACACCATATATTTT	CASSLGGTAGNTIYF
once	TRBJ1-3	13	.	TRBV4-1	TGCGCCAGCAGCCAAGACCGCGGAAACACCATATATTTT	CASSQDRGNTIYF
.	TRBJ2-1	17	.	TRBV7-8	TGTGCCAGCAGCTTAGTGCTTGTGCAGGGGGGTTACAATGAGCAGTTCTTC	CASSLVLVQGGYNEQFF
once	TRBJ1-2	13	.	TRBV7-2	TGTGCCAGCAGCTTAGGGCTCAGGGATGAATACACCTTC	CASSLGLRDEYTF
.	TRBJ2-2	13	.	TRBV2	TGTGCCAGCAGTGAATCTCCAACCGGGGAGCTGTTTTTT	CASSESPTGELFF
.	TRBJ2-7	15	.	TRBV6-5	TGTGCCAGCAGTAACCCGAAAGGGGGTTCCTACGAGCAGTACTTC	CASSNPKGGSYEQYF
.	TRBJ2-3	15	.	TRBV7-9	TGTGCCAGCAGCTTAGGTTTGGGTTCGCAAGATACGCAGTATTTT	CASSLGLGSQDTQYF
.	TRBJ1-1	15	.	TRBV11-1	TGTGCCAGCAGCCCGGCGTTCGGGGTCAGGGCTGAAGCTTTCTTT	CASSPAFGVRAEAFF